This T cell receptor beta chain was captured in a study of T-cell memory formation after mild COVID-19. Study-wide context: The study found TCR clusters largely donor specific. Study-level findings and limits: Contracting CD4+ clones sat mainly in CM and EM; CD8+ in EMRA. Several responding clones turned up in pre-infection memory, indicating that cross-reactive memory may have taken part. Among clones contracting day 15 to 85, CD4/CD8 was balanced, whereas later expanders leaned CD4+.

TCRdb processed the 5' RACE reads anew with MiXCR; each CDR3 protein has one entry. The sample includes some 410,000 distinct CDR3 sequences, 20% to 30% of them seen just once. On this clonotype itself: What it binds is unknown.

Germline V gives CDR1 SQVTM, CDR2 ANQGSEA. The length of the CDR3 is 10 residues. The V and J ends lost 0 bases and 9 bases respectively, with 5 bases between them. The TCR was taken from an adult woman who had mild COVID-19 (a few samples of this study predate the infection). Cell type and time point are not known. Input material: PBMCs or a T cell subset sorted from them (not recorded which). This chain joins TRBV29-1 and TRBJ1-2; no firm D call. The CDR3, as DNA: TGCAGCGTTGAAGACAGGAGCTACACCTTC. It codes for CSVEDRSYTF.